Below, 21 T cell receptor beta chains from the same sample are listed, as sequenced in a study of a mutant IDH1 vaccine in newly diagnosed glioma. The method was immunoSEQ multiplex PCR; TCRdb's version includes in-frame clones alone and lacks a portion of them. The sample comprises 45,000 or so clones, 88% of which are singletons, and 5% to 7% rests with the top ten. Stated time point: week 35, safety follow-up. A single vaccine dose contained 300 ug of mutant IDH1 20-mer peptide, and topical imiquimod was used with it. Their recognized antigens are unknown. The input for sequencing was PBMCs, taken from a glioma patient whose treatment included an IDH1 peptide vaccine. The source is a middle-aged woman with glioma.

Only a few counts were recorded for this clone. The CDR3 protein is CASSPSGTHNEQFF. CDR3 in DNA: TGCGCCAGCAGCCCAAGCGGGACCCACAATGAGCAGTTCTTC. The rearrangement links TRBV5-1 to TRBJ2-1; 7 nucleotides line up with TRBD2. This CDR3 has 14 residues. Per the germline V gene, CDR1 is SGHRS and CDR2 is YFSETQ. The J segment lost 5 bases and the V segment lost 4 bases, leaving 6 bases of the junction unmatched.

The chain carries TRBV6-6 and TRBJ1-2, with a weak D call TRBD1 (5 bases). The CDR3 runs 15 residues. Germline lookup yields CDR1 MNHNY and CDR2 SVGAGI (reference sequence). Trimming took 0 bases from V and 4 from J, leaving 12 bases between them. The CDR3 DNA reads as TGTGCCAGCAGTTACTCTATGACAGCCCCCTATGGCTACACCTTC. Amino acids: CASSYSMTAPYGYTF.

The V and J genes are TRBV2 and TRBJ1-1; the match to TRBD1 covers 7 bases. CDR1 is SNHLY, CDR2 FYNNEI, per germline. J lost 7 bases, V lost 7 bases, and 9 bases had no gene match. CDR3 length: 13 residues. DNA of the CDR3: TGTGCCAGCACCTCAATTTGGACAGGTGAAGCTTTCTTT. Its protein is CASTSIWTGEAFF. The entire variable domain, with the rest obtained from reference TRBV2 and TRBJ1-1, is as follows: EPEVTQTPSHQVTQMGQEVILRCVPISNHLYFYWYRQILGQKVEFLVSFYNNEISEKSEIFDDQFSVERPDGSNFTLKIRSTKLEDSAMYFCASTSIWTGEAFFGQGTRLTVV.

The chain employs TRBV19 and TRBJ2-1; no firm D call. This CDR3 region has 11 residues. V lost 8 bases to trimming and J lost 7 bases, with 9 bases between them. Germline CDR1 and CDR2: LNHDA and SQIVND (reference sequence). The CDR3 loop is CASSLRNEQFF. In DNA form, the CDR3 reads TGTGCCAGTTCTTTACGGAATGAGCAGTTCTTC.

In DNA, the CDR3 is TGTGCCAGCAGCGTAGAGGGACAGGGGTACACTGAAGCTTTCTTT. Its translation is CASSVEGQGYTEAFF. J is TRBJ1-1 and V is TRBV9; 10 nucleotides match TRBD1. Germline CDR1 SGDLS, CDR2 YYNGEE. V shed 0 bases and J 3 bases; nucleotides not matched to a gene: 2. This CDR3 is built from 15 residues.

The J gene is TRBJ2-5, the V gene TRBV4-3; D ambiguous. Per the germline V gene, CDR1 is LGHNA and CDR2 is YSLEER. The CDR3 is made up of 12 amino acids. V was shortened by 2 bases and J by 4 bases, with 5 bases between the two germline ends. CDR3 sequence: CASSQKGETQYF. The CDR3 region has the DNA TGCGCCAGCAGCCAAAAGGGAGAGACCCAGTACTTC.

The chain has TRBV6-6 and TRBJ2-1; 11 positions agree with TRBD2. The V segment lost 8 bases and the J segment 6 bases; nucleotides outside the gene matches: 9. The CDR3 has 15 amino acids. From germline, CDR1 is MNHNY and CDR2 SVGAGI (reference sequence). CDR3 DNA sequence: TGTGCCAGCGGCATGCTAGCGGGGGGACTCAATGAGCAGTTCTTC. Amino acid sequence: CASGMLAGGLNEQFF.

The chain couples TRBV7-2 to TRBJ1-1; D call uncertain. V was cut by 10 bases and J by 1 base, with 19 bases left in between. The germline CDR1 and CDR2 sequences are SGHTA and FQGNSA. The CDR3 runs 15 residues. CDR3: CANKPREGANTEAFF. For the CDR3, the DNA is TGTGCCAACAAACCCCGGGAGGGAGCGAACACTGAAGCTTTCTTT.

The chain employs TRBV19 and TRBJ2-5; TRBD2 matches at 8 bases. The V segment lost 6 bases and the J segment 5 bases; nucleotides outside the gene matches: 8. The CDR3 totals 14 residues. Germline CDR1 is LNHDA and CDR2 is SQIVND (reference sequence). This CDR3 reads CASSLRGGFETQYF. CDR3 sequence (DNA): TGTGCCAGTAGCTTACGGGGGGGCTTTGAGACCCAGTACTTC.

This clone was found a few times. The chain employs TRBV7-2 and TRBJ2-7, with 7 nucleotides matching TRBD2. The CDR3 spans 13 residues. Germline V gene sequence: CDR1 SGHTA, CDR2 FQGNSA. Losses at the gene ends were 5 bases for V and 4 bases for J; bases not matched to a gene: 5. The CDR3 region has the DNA TGTGCCAGCAGCCGGACGGGGGGTTACGAGCAGTACTTC. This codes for CASSRTGGYEQYF.

The CDR3 reads CASSASWVAGEQYF. The DNA of the CDR3 is TGTGCCAGCAGCGCCTCTTGGGTAGCAGGCGAGCAGTACTTC. The V and J genes are TRBV9 and TRBJ2-7; no clear D. The CDR3 is made up of 14 amino acids. Trimming removed 3 bases at V and 6 bases at J, with 16 bases between. Germline lookup yields CDR1 SGDLS and CDR2 YYNGEE.

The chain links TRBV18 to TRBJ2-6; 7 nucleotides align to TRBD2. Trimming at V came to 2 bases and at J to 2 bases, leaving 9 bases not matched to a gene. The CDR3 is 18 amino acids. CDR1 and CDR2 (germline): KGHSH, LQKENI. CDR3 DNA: TGTGCCAGCTCACCAAGCGGGGCAGCAGTCACTGGGGCCAACGTCCTGACTTTC. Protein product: CASSPSGAAVTGANVLTF. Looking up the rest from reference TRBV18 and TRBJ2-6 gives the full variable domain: NAGVMQNPRHLVRRRGQEARLRCSPMKGHSHVYWYRQLPEEGLKFMVYLQKENIIDESGMPKERFSAEFPKEGPSILRIQQVVRGDSAAYFCASSPSGAAVTGANVLTFGAGSRLTVL.

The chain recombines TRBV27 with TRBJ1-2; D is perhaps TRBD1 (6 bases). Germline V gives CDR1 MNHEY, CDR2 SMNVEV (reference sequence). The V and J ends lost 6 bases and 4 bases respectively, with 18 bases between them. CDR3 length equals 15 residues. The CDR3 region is CASSPSGARGYGYTF. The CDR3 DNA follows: TGTGCCAGCAGCCCATCGGGGGCGCGGGGCTATGGCTACACCTTC.

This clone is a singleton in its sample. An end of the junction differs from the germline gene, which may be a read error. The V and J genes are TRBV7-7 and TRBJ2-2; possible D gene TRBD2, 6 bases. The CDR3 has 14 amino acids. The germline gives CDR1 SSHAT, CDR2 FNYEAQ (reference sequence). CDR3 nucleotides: TGTGCTAGCAGCCCCAACGGGGGATCCGGGGAGCTGTTTTTT. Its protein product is CASSPNGGSGELFF.

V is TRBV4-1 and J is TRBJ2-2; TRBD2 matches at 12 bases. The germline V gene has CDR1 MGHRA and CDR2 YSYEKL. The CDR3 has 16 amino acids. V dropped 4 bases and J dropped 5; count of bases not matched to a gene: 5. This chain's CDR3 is CASSLPTSGRTGELFF. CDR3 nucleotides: TGCGCCAGCAGCCTCCCTACTAGCGGGAGGACCGGGGAGCTGTTTTTT.

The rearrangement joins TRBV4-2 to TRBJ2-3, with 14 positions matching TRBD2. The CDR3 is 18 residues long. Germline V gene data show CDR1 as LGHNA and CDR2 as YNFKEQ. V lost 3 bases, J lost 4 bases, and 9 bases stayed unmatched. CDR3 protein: CASSQAPGLAGVADTQYF. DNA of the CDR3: TGTGCCAGCAGCCAGGCCCCGGGACTAGCGGGGGTGGCAGATACGCAGTATTTT.

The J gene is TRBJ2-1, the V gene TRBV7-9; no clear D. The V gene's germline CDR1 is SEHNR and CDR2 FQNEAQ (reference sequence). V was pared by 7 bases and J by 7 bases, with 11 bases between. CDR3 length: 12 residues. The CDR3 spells CASTKIVNEQFF. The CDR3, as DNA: TGTGCCAGCACGAAAATCGTAAATGAGCAGTTCTTC.

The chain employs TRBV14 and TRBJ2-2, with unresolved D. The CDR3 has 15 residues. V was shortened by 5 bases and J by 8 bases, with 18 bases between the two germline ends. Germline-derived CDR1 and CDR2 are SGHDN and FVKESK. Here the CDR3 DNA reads TGTGCCAGCAGCTCAACCCAAAATAGAAGGGGGGAGCTGTTTTTT. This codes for CASSSTQNRRGELFF.

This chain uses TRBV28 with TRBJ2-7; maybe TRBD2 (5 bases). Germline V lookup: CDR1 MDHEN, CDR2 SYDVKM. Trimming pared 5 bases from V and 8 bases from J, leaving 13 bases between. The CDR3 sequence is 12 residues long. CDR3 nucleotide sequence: TGTGCCAGCAGTCTAGCAACCGGGAAGCAGTACTTC. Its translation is CASSLATGKQYF.

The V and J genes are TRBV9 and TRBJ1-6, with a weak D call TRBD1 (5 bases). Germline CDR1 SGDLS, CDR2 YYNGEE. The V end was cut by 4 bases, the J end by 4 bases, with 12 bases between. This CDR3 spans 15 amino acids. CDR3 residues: CASSPSGGYNSPLHF. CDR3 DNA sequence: TGTGCCAGCAGCCCCTCGGGGGGGTATAATTCACCCCTCCACTTT.

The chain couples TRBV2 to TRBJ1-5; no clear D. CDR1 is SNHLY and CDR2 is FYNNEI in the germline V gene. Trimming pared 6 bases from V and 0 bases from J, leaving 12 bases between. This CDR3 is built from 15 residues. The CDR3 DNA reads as TGTGCCAGCAGATTCTCGGACGGTAGCAATCAGCCCCAGCATTTT. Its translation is CASRFSDGSNQPQHF.